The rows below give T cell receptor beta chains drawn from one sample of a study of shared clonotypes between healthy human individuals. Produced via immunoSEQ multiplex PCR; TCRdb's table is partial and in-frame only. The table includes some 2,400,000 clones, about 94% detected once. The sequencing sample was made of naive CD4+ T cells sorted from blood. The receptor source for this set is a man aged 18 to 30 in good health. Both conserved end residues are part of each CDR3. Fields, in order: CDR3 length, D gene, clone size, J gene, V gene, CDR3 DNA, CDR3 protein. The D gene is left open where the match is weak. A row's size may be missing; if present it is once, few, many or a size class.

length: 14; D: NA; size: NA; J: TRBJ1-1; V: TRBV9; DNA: TGTGCCAGCAGCGTAGGAGGGACGAACACTGAAGCTTTCTTT; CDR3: CASSVGGTNTEAFF
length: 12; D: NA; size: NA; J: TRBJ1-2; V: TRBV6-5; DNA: TGTGCCAGCAGGTATGCCGGAGATGGCTACACCTTC; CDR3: CASRYAGDGYTF
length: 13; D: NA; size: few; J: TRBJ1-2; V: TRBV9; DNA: TGTGCCAGCAGCGTAAACCTGTACTATGGCTACACCTTC; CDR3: CASSVNLYYGYTF
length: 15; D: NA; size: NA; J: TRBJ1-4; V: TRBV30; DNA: TGTGCCTGGAGTGATAAGGGCCTAGGGGGTGAAAAACTGTTTTTT; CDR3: CAWSDKGLGGEKLFF
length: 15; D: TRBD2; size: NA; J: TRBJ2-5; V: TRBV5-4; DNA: TGTGCCAGCAGCTTGGTTGCAGGCGGGGGAGAGACCCAGTACTTC; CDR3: CASSLVAGGGETQYF
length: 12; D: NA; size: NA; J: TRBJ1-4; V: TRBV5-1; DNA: TGCGCCAGCAGCTCTGGAAATGAAAAACTGTTTTTT; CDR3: CASSSGNEKLFF
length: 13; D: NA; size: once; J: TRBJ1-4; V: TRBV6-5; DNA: TGTGCCAGCAGCCAACTCCAGGGTCGTAAACTGTTTTTT; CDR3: CASSQLQGRKLFF
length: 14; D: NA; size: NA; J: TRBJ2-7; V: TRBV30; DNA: TGTGCCTTTGGGAGGGGGGGGAGCTCCTACGAGCAGTACTTC; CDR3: CAFGRGGSSYEQYF
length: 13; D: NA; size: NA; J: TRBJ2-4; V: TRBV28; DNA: TGTGCCAGCAGCCCAACGTCCGGGAACATTCAGTACTTC; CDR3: CASSPTSGNIQYF
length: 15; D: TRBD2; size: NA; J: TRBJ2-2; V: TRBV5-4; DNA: TGTGCCAGCAGCCCGGGACTAGCGGGCACCGGGGAGCTGTTTTTT; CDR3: CASSPGLAGTGELFF
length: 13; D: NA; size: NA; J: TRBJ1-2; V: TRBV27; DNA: TGTGCCAGCAGTTCAACGACAGGCTATGGCTACACCTTC; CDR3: CASSSTTGYGYTF
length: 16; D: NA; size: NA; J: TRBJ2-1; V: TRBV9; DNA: TGTGCCAGCAGCGTAGTCCCAGCGGACTCCTACAATGAGCAGTTCTTC; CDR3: CASSVVPADSYNEQFF
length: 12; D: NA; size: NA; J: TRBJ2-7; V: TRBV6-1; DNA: TGTGCCACAAGGAAGGAGTACTACGAGCAGTACTTC; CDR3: CATRKEYYEQYF
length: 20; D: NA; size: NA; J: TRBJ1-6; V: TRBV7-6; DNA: TGTGCCAGCAGCACGCCGGGACCCAAGGGCTCCGGGCTCACTGATTCACCCCTCCACTTT; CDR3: CASSTPGPKGSGLTDSPLHF
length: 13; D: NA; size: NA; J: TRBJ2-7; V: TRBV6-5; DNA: TGTGCCAGCAGACCTAGTGGCTCCTACGAGCAGTACTTC; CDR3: CASRPSGSYEQYF
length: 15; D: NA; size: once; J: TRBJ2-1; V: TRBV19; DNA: TGTGCCAGTAGTATAGAAGGACCAGGCCGCGGTGAGCAGTTCTTC; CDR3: CASSIEGPGRGEQFF